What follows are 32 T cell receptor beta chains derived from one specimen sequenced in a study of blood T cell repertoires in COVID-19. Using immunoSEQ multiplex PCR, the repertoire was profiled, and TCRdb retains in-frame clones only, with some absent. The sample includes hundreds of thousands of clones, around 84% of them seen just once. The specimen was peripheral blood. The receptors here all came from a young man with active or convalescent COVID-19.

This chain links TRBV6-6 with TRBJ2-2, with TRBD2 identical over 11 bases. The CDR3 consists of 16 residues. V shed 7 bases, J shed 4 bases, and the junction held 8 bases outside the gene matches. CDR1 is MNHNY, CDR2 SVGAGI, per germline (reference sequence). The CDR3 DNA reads TGTGCCAGCAATGATAGCGGGGGGGCCAGCACCGGGGAGCTGTTTTTT. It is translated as CASNDSGGASTGELFF.

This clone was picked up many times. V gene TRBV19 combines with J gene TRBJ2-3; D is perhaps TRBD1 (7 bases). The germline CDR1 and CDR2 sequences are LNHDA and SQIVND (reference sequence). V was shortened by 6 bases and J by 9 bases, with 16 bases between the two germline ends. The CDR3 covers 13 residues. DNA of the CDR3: TGTGCCAGTAGCCCCGAACAGGGGAGGACGCAGTATTTT. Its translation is CASSPEQGRTQYF.

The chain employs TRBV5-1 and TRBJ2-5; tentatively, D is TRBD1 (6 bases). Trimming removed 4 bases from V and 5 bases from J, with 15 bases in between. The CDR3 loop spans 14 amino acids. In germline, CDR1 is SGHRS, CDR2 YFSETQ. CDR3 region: CASSPQGHGETQYF. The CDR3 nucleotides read TGCGCCAGCAGCCCCCAGGGGCACGGGGAGACCCAGTACTTC.

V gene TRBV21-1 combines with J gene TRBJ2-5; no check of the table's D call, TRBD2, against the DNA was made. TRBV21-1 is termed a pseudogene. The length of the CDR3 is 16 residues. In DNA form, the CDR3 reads TGTGCCAGCAGCAAAGGGGCCGGGGCCGGGGGGGAGACCCAGTACTTC. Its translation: CASSKGAGAGGETQYF.

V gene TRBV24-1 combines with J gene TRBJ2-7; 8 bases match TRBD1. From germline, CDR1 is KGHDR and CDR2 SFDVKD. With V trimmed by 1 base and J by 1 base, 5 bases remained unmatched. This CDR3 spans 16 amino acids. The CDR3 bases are TGTGCCACCAGTGATTTAGGGACAGGCGGATCCTACGAGCAGTACTTC. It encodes CATSDLGTGGSYEQYF.

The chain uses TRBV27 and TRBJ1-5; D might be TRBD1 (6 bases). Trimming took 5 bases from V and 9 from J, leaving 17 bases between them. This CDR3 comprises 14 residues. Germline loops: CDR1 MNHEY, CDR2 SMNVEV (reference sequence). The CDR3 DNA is TGTGCCAGCAGTGGACCAGGGGAAACCCGGCCCCAGCATTTT. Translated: CASSGPGETRPQHF.

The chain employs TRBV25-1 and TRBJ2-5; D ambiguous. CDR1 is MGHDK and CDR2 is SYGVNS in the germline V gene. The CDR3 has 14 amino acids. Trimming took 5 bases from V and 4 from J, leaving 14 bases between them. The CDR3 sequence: CASSNGSPRETQYF. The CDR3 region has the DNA TGTGCCAGCAGTAATGGCAGTCCCCGAGAGACCCAGTACTTC.

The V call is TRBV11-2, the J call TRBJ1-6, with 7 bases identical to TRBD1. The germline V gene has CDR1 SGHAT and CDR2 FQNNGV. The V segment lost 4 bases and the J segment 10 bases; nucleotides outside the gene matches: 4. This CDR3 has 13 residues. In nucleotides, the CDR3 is TGTGCCAGCAGCTCGGACAGGCCCTCACCCCTCCACTTT. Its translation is CASSSDRPSPLHF. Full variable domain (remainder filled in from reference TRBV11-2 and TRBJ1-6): EAGVAQSPRYKIIEKRQSVAFWCNPISGHATLYWYQQILGQGPKLLIQFQNNGVVDDSQLPKDRFSAERLKGVDSTLKIQPAKLEDSAVYLCASSSDRPSPLHFGNGTRLTVT.

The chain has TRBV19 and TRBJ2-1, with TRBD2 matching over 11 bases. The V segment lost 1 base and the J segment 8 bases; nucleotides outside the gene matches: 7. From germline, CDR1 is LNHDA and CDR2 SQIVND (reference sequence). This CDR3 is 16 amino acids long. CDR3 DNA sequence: TGTGCCAGTAGTATAGTTAGCGGGAGGGCCGGCTATGAGCAGTTCTTC. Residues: CASSIVSGRAGYEQFF. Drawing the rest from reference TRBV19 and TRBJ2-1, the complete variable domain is DGGITQSPKYLFRKEGQNVTLSCEQNLNHDAMYWYRQDPGQGLRLIYYSQIVNDFQKGDIAEGYSVSREKKESFPLTVTSAQKNPTAFYLCASSIVSGRAGYEQFFGPGTRLTVL.

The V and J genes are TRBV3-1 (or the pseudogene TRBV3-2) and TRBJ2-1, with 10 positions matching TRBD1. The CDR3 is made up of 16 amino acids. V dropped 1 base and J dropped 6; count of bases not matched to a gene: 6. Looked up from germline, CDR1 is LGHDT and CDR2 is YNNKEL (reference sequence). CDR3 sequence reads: CASSQVPGQGPNEQFF. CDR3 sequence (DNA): TGTGCCAGCAGCCAAGTCCCGGGACAGGGGCCCAATGAGCAGTTCTTC.

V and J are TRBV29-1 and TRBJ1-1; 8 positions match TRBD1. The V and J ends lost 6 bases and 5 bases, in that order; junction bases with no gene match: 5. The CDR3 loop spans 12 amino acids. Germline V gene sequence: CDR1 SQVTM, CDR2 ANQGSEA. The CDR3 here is CSVDRVGTEAFF. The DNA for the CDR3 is TGCAGCGTGGACAGGGTCGGGACTGAAGCTTTCTTT.

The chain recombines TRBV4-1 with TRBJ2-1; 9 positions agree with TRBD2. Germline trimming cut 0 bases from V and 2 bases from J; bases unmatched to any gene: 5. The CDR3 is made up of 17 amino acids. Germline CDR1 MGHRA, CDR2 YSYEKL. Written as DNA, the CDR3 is TGCGCCAGCAGCCAAGATGGAGCGGGGGGAACCTACAATGAGCAGTTCTTC. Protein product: CASSQDGAGGTYNEQFF.

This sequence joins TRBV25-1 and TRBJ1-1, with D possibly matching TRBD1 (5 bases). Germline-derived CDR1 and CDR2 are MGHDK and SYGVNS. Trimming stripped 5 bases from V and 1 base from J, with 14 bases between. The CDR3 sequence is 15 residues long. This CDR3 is CASSHTTATNTEAFF. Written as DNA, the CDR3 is TGTGCCAGCAGTCATACGACAGCCACGAACACTGAAGCTTTCTTT.

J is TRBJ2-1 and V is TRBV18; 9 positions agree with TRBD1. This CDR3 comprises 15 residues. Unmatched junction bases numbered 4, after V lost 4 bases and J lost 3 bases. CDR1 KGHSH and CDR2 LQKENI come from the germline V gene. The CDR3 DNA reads TGTGCCAGCTCACTACAGGGGGCGGGCTACAATGAGCAGTTCTTC. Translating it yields CASSLQGAGYNEQFF.

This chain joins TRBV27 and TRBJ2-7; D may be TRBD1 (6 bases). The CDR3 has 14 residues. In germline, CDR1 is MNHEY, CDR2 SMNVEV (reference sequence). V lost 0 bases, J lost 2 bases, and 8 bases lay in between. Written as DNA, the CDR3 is TGTGCCAGCAGTTTATCAGCAGGGGCCTACGAGCAGTACTTC. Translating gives CASSLSAGAYEQYF.

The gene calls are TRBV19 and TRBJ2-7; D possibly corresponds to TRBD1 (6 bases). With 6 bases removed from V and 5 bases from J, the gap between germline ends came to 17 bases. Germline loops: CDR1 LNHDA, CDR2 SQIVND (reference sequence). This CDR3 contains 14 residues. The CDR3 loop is CASSPRSRGNEQYF. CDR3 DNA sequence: TGTGCCAGTAGCCCCCGATCCAGGGGAAACGAGCAGTACTTC.

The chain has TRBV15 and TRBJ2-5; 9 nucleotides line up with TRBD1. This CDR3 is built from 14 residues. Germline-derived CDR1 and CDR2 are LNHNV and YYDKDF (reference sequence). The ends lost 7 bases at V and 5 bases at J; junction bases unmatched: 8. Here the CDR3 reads CATTQDRGLETQYF. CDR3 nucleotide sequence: TGTGCCACCACCCAGGACAGGGGCTTGGAGACCCAGTACTTC. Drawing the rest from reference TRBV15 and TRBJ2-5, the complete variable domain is DAMVIQNPRYQVTQFGKPVTLSCSQTLNHNVMYWYQQKSSQAPKLLFHYYDKDFNNEADTPDNFQSRRPNTSFCFLDIRSPGLGDTAMYLCATTQDRGLETQYFGPGTRLLVL.

Written as DNA, the CDR3 is TGTGCCAGCAGTGCCCGACTAGCGGGCGGCACAGATACGCAGTATTTT. Protein sequence: CASSARLAGGTDTQYF. The chain has TRBV6-1 and TRBJ2-3, with TRBD2 matching over 10 bases. The CDR3 is 16 amino acids. Germline CDR1 reads MNHNS; CDR2 reads SASEGT. V shed 4 bases, J shed 1 base, and the junction held 5 bases outside the gene matches.

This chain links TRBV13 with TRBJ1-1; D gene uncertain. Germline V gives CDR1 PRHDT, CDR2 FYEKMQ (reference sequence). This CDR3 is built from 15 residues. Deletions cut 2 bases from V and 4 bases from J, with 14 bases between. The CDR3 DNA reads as TGTGCCAGCAGCTTATCGGGTCGGCTGGGCACTGAAGCTTTCTTT. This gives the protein CASSLSGRLGTEAFF.

The CDR3 region has the DNA TGTGCCAGCTCCACAACTGGGCCCAATCAGCCCCAGCATTTT. Translated, it gives CASSTTGPNQPQHF. The chain combines TRBV2 with TRBJ1-5; D unresolved. With 8 bases removed from V and 3 bases from J, the gap between germline ends came to 14 bases. This CDR3 comprises 14 residues. From germline, CDR1 is SNHLY and CDR2 FYNNEI.

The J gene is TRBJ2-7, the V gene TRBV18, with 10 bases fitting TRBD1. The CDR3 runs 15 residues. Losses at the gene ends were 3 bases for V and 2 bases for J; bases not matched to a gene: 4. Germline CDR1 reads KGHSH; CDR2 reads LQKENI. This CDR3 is CASSPRTGGPYEQYF. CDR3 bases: TGTGCCAGCTCACCCAGGACAGGGGGTCCCTACGAGCAGTACTTC.

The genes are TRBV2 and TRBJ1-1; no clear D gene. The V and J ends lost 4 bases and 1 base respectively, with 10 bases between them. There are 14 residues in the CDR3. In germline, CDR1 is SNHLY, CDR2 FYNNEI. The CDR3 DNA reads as TGTGCCAGCAGTGTCGAGAGCGGGAACACTGAAGCTTTCTTT. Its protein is CASSVESGNTEAFF.

The CDR3 region has the DNA TGTGCCAGCAGAGGCGGGAGCACCGGGGAGCTGTTTTTT. Protein: CASRGGSTGELFF. The rearrangement uses TRBV28 and TRBJ2-2; 7 bases align to TRBD2. Germline V gene data show CDR1 as MDHEN and CDR2 as SYDVKM. Germline trimming cut 6 bases from V and 4 bases from J; bases unmatched to any gene: 2. The CDR3 sequence is 13 residues long.

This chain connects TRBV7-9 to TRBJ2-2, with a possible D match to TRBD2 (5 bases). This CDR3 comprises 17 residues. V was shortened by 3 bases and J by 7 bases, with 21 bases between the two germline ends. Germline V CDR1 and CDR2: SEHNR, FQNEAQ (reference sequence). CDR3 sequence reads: CASSLAGGKKIIGELFF. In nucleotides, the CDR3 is TGTGCCAGCAGCTTGGCAGGAGGCAAAAAGATTATCGGGGAGCTGTTTTTT.

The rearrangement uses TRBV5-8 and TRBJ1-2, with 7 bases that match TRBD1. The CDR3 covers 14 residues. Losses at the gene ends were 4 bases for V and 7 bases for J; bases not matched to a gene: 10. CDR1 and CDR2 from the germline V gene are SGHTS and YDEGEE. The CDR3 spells CASSHGQARFGYTF. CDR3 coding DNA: TGTGCCAGCAGCCATGGACAGGCCCGGTTTGGCTACACCTTC.

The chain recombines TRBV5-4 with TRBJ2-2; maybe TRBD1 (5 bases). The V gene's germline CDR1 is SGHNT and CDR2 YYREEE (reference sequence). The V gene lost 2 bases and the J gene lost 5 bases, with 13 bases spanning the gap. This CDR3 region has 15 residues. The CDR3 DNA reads TGTGCCAGCAGCTTAGGGCAAACAGGTACCGGGGAGCTGTTTTTT. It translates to CASSLGQTGTGELFF.

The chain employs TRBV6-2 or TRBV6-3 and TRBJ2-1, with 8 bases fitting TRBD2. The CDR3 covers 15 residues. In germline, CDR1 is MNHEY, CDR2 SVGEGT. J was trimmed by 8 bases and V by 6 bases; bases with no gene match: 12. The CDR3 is CASSQPGTSLYEQFF. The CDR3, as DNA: TGTGCCAGCAGCCAACCCGGGACTAGTCTCTATGAGCAGTTCTTC.

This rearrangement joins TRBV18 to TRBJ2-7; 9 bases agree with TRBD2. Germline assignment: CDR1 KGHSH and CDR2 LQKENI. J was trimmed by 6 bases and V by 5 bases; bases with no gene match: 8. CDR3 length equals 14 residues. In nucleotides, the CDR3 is TGTGCCAGCTCATCAAGGGGACTAGCATCCGAGCAGTACTTC. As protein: CASSSRGLASEQYF.

The CDR3 is CASSQDLSGRFEAFF. CDR3 coding DNA: TGCGCCAGCAGCCAAGATTTGTCAGGGAGGTTTGAAGCTTTCTTT. The chain couples TRBV4-3 to TRBJ1-1; the D gene is possibly TRBD1 (5 bases). The CDR3 contains 15 residues. V was shortened by 0 bases and J by 7 bases, with 15 bases between the two germline ends. Per germline, CDR1 LGHNA and CDR2 YSLEER.

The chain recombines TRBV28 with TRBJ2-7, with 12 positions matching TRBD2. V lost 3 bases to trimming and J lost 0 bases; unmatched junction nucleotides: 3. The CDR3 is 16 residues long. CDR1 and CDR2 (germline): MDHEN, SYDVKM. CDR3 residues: CASSFPGLAGSYEQYF. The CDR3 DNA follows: TGTGCCAGCAGTTTCCCGGGACTAGCGGGCTCCTACGAGCAGTACTTC. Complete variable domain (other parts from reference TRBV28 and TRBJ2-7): DVKVTQSSRYLVKRTGEKVFLECVQDMDHENMFWYRQDPGLGLRLIYFSYDVKMKEKGDIPEGYSVSREKKERFSLILESASTNQTSMYLCASSFPGLAGSYEQYFGPGTRLTVT.

The CDR3 DNA sequence: TGTGCCAGCAGTTTGCGGGACAGGTGGTTCCATGAGCAGTTCTTC. Residues: CASSLRDRWFHEQFF. The gene calls are TRBV27 and TRBJ2-1; TRBD1 aligns across 8 bases. The V gene end was trimmed by 3 bases and the J gene end by 8 bases; junction bases not matched to a gene: 9. CDR3 length: 15 residues. CDR1 and CDR2 from the germline V gene are MNHEY and SMNVEV (reference sequence).

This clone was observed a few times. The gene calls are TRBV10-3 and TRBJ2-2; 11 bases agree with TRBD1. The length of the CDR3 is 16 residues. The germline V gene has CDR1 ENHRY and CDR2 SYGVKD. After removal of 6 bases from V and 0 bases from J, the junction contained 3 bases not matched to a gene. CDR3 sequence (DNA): TGTGCCATCAGGAGGGACAGGGGGTCGAACACCGGGGAGCTGTTTTTT. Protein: CAIRRDRGSNTGELFF.